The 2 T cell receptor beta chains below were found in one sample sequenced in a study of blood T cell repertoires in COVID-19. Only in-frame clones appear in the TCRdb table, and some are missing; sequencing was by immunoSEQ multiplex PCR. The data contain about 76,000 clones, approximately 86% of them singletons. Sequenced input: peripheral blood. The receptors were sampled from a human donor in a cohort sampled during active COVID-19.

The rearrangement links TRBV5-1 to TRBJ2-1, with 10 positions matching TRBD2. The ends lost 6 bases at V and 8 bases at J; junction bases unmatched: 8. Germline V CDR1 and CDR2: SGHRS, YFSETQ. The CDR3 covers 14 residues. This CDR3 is CASTQGLARDEQFF. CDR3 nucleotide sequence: TGCGCCAGCACCCAGGGACTAGCGAGGGATGAGCAGTTCTTC.

The CDR3 region is CASRRDNRAFF. CDR3 in DNA: TGTGCCAGCAGACGGGACAATCGGGCTTTCTTT. The rearrangement links TRBV6-5 to TRBJ1-1, with D perhaps TRBD1 (6 bases). The CDR3 spans 11 residues. Trimming took 6 bases from V and 11 from J, leaving 13 bases between them. CDR1 and CDR2 (germline): MNHEY, SVGAGI.